These 25 T cell receptor beta chains originate from one sample sequenced in a study of blood T cells in healthy people across ages. Primers used in a second PCR of about 7 to 11 cycles were a sample-barcoded 5' primer and a J-beta primer mix. TCRdb itself ran the 5' RACE reads through MiXCR, one entry per CDR3 protein. The table lists about 630,000 distinct CDR3 sequences, about 21% of them singletons. The sequenced material came from blood. The receptor set was obtained from a man aged 65-85 years in good health.

The CDR3 reads CASRVGINYGYTF. The CDR3 bases are TGCGCCAGCAGAGTGGGCATTAACTATGGCTACACCTTC. The rearrangement uses TRBV5-1 and TRBJ1-2; no firm D call. Deletions cut 5 bases from V and 1 base from J, with 9 bases between. CDR1 is SGHRS, CDR2 YFSETQ, per germline. The length of the CDR3 is 13 residues.

The gene calls are TRBV20-1 and TRBJ1-4, with D uncertain. V gave up 0 bases and J gave up 15 bases, with 11 bases separating them. This CDR3 is built from 11 residues. CDR1 is DFQATT and CDR2 is SNEGSKA in the germline V gene (reference sequence). For the CDR3, the DNA is TGCAGTGCTAGAGAACAGCGAGGATTGTTTTTT. Encoded protein: CSAREQRGLFF.

This clonotype was found a few times. The CDR3 bases are TGTGCCAGCAGCCAACTAGCGGGAGGCGAAGAGCAGTTCTTC. It yields the protein CASSQLAGGEEQFF. V is TRBV3-1 and J is TRBJ2-1; 11 bases align to TRBD2. Per germline, CDR1 LGHDT and CDR2 YNNKEL (reference sequence). V gave up 2 bases and J gave up 10 bases; unmatched junction bases: 4. The CDR3 is made up of 14 amino acids.

This clonotype has more than one count but fewer than ten. The CDR3 DNA is TGCGCCAGCAGCAGGAATTCCGGGACTACCATCAATGAGCAGTTCTTC. Translation: CASSRNSGTTINEQFF. The J gene is TRBJ2-5, the V gene TRBV4-1; 7 positions match TRBD2. The J call may not be correct, given that the DNA end is closer to TRBJ2-1. The CDR3 has 16 amino acids. Germline assignment: CDR1 MGHRA and CDR2 YSYEKL.

The genes are TRBV3-1 and TRBJ1-4; D remains unclear. Germline V CDR1 and CDR2: LGHDT, YNNKEL (reference sequence). CDR3 length: 15 residues. Trimming shortened V by 4 bases and J by 5 bases, and 14 bases separated the two germline ends. In nucleotides, the CDR3 is TGTGCCAGCAGCCGGACTTTGGACCGGAATGAAAAACTGTTTTTT. This sequence encodes CASSRTLDRNEKLFF. Full variable domain (missing parts from reference TRBV3-1 and TRBJ1-4): DTAVSQTPKYLVTQMGNDKSIKCEQNLGHDTMYWYKQDSKKFLKIMFSYNNKELIINETVPNRFSPKSPDKAHLNLHINSLELGDSAVYFCASSRTLDRNEKLFFGSGTQLSVL.

The gene calls are TRBV7-2 and TRBJ1-1; D is ambiguous. CDR1 SGHTA and CDR2 FQGNSA come from the germline V gene. The CDR3 contains 16 residues. V was cut by 5 bases and J by 5 bases, with 21 bases left in between. This CDR3 reads CASSLFPGIGGTEAFF. CDR3 DNA: TGTGCCAGCAGCCTATTCCCGGGGATCGGTGGGACTGAAGCTTTCTTT.

This chain connects TRBV5-1 to TRBJ2-5, with 7 bases lining up with TRBD1. This CDR3 spans 16 amino acids. J gave up 2 bases and V 0 bases, and 7 bases lay outside the gene matches. The germline CDR1 and CDR2 sequences are SGHRS and YFSETQ. For the CDR3, the DNA is TGCGCCAGCAGCTTGGCCGGCAGGGGGATGCAAGAGACCCAGTACTTC. This encodes CASSLAGRGMQETQYF.

This chain connects TRBV12-3 or TRBV12-4 to TRBJ2-2, with D possibly being TRBD1 or TRBD2 (5 bases each). The CDR3 extends over 17 amino acids. Trimming pared 2 bases from V and 8 bases from J, leaving 21 bases between. CDR3 nucleotide sequence: TGTGCCAGCAGTTTATGGATCGGGACCAGCGGTCCGGGGGAGCTGTTTTTT. Translated: CASSLWIGTSGPGELFF.

The V and J genes are TRBV16 and TRBJ1-1; D is ambiguous. CDR3 length: 13 amino acids. Trimming cost V 0 bases and J 2 bases, with 4 bases left between them. Germline CDR1 KGHSY, CDR2 FQNENV. The CDR3 is CASSQSGNTEAFF. The CDR3 coding sequence is TGTGCCAGCAGCCAATCGGGTAACACTGAAGCTTTCTTT.

The chain carries TRBV20-1 and TRBJ2-3; TRBD2 matches 7 bases. The CDR3 covers 15 residues. Germline trimming cut 7 bases from V and 0 bases from J; bases unmatched to any gene: 10. Germline V CDR1 and CDR2: DFQATT, SNEGSKA (reference sequence). In DNA form, the CDR3 reads TGCAGTGGCCCCGGGACTATCGCTAGCACAGATACGCAGTATTTT. Amino acid sequence: CSGPGTIASTDTQYF.

V is TRBV29-1 and J is TRBJ2-2, with D possibly being TRBD1 (6 bases). CDR1 and CDR2 (germline): SQVTM, ANQGSEA. This CDR3 is 14 amino acids long. The ends were cut back, 6 bases at V and 6 bases at J, with 17 bases in the middle. CDR3 loop: CSVEQGFRAGELFF. The CDR3 DNA sequence: TGCAGCGTGGAACAGGGTTTTCGGGCCGGGGAGCTGTTTTTT.

This clonotype was counted ten times or more. The chain is built from TRBV5-1 and TRBJ2-7; 12 bases line up with TRBD2. Trimming at V came to 0 bases and at J to 4 bases, leaving 2 bases not matched to a gene. Per the germline V gene, CDR1 is SGHRS and CDR2 is YFSETQ. The CDR3 is 15 amino acids. Written as DNA, the CDR3 is TGCGCCAGCAGCTTGGAACTAGCGGGAGGTTACGAGCAGTACTTC. Translated: CASSLELAGGYEQYF.

Notes on this clonotype: It may be a read error: a sequence one base away is much more abundant. The chain couples TRBV7-9 to TRBJ2-5; 9 bases agree with TRBD1. J lost 11 bases, V lost 1 base, and 8 bases had no gene match. The CDR3 length is 14 residues. Germline CDR1 SEHNR, CDR2 FQNEAQ (reference sequence). DNA for the CDR3: TGTGCCAGCAGCTTAGGGACAGGGGTCTACGTGCAGTACTTC. This gives the protein CASSLGTGVYVQYF.

This clonotype has at least ten counts. The chain couples TRBV20-1 to TRBJ2-3; 7 bases are shared with TRBD2. The germline gives CDR1 DFQATT, CDR2 SNEGSKA (reference sequence). The CDR3 runs to 12 residues. J was trimmed by 4 bases and V by 6 bases; bases with no gene match: 4. CDR3 nucleotide sequence: TGCAGTGCAACACTAGCGTCAGATACGCAGTATTTT. It is translated as CSATLASDTQYF.

V gene TRBV12-3 or TRBV12-4 combines with J gene TRBJ2-5; D not certain. This CDR3 region has 11 residues. V lost 7 bases, J lost 4 bases, and 7 bases lay in between. The CDR3 loop is CASTDLETQYF. Here the CDR3 DNA reads TGTGCCAGCACCGACTTAGAGACCCAGTACTTC.

This clonotype has a handful of counts. The chain joins TRBV7-3 to TRBJ2-2; TRBD2 aligns across 8 bases. From germline, CDR1 is SGHTA and CDR2 FQGTGA. Trimming took 6 bases from V and 6 from J; bases not matched to a gene: 3. The CDR3 runs 13 residues. The CDR3 loop reads CASSPGGSGELFF. In DNA, the CDR3 is TGTGCCAGCAGTCCGGGGGGGTCCGGGGAGCTGTTTTTT.

This clonotype was picked up a small number of times. The chain joins TRBV28 to TRBJ2-3, with D perhaps TRBD2 (5 bases). Germline loops: CDR1 MDHEN, CDR2 SYDVKM. CDR3 length: 15 amino acids. V was shortened by 3 bases and J by 2 bases, with 12 bases between the two germline ends. The CDR3 bases are TGTGCCAGCAGTTTGGGTCTGCGGGTCACAGATACGCAGTATTTT. Translated: CASSLGLRVTDTQYF.

Only a few counts were recorded for this clonotype. V gene TRBV20-1 combines with J gene TRBJ2-1; the D gene is possibly TRBD2 (5 bases). Germline-derived CDR1 and CDR2 are DFQATT and SNEGSKA (reference sequence). The V and J ends lost 6 bases and 0 bases respectively, with 12 bases between them. CDR3 length: 14 amino acids. The CDR3 loop reads CSAPDSSSYNEQFF. Written as DNA, the CDR3 is TGCAGTGCGCCGGACTCCAGCTCCTACAATGAGCAGTTCTTC.

This clonotype showed up just a few times. The rearrangement links TRBV6-6 to TRBJ2-7, with 8 bases fitting TRBD2. With the DNA end fitting TRBJ2-1 better, the J assignment may be wrong. This CDR3 is 14 amino acids long. Germline V lookup: CDR1 MNHNY, CDR2 SVGAGI (reference sequence). In nucleotides, the CDR3 is TGTGCCAGCAGTTTGGCTAGCGGGCTTCCCGAGCAGTTCTTC. This sequence encodes CASSLASGLPEQFF.

The genes are TRBV18 and TRBJ2-1; TRBD2 aligns across 10 bases. The CDR3 totals 17 residues. Losses at the gene ends were 1 base for V and 7 bases for J; bases not matched to a gene: 10. From germline, CDR1 is KGHSH and CDR2 LQKENI. CDR3 in DNA: TGTGCCAGCTCACCACTAGCGGGAGGCGCCCGGGAGAATGAGCAGTTCTTC. It specifies CASSPLAGGARENEQFF.

In its sample, this clonotype was seen a few times. The chain couples TRBV20-1 to TRBJ2-2; D is unclear. V gave up 5 bases and J gave up 3 bases, with 10 bases separating them. The germline CDR1 and CDR2 sequences are DFQATT and SNEGSKA (reference sequence). This CDR3 comprises 13 residues. CDR3 coding DNA: TGCAGTGCTGGTAGTCTCGACACCGGGGAGCTGTTTTTT. This encodes CSAGSLDTGELFF.

The rearrangement links TRBV20-1 to TRBJ2-7; 11 positions agree with TRBD2. Germline V gene lookup returns CDR1 DFQATT and CDR2 SNEGSKA (reference sequence). Trimming took 5 bases from V and 3 from J; bases not matched to a gene: 27. The CDR3 length is 21 residues. The CDR3 is CSARRGGGIRTTSGGLYEQYF. CDR3 nucleotide sequence: TGCAGTGCTCGGAGGGGGGGCGGTATAAGGACAACTAGCGGGGGACTCTACGAGCAGTACTTC.

J is TRBJ2-3 and V is TRBV25-1; D is perhaps TRBD2 (5 bases). Germline values: CDR1 MGHDK, CDR2 SYGVNS. V shed 3 bases and J shed 8 bases, with 18 bases lying between them. The CDR3 runs to 15 residues. For the CDR3, the DNA is TGTGCCAGCAGTGATCCGCGGGCTCACACGGGTACGCAGTATTTT. It codes for CASSDPRAHTGTQYF. The variable domain in full, completed from reference TRBV25-1 and TRBJ2-3, reads EADIYQTPRYLVIGTGKKITLECSQTMGHDKMYWYQQDPGMELHLIHYSYGVNSTEKGDLSSESTVSRIRTEHFPLTLESARPSHTSQYLCASSDPRAHTGTQYFGPGTRLTVL.

This clonotype has just a few counts. The chain recombines TRBV25-1 with TRBJ2-3; no clear D. The germline V and J ends were trimmed by 8 bases and 2 bases, with 14 bases remaining between them. The germline CDR1 and CDR2 sequences are MGHDK and SYGVNS. The CDR3 loop spans 14 amino acids. In nucleotides, the CDR3 is TGTGCCAGCCTCGGGCCATGGCACACAGATACGCAGTATTTT. Translated: CASLGPWHTDTQYF.

V and J are TRBV28 and TRBJ2-2; a possible D gene is TRBD2 (6 bases). Germline loops: CDR1 MDHEN, CDR2 SYDVKM. This CDR3 has 16 residues. Trimming took 6 bases from V and 5 from J, leaving 19 bases between them. The CDR3 nucleotides are TGTGCCAGCAGATCGATGGGCGGGATCGTTACCGGGGAGCTGTTTTTT. Amino acid sequence: CASRSMGGIVTGELFF. Combining the CDR3 with reference TRBV28 and TRBJ2-2 gives the whole variable domain DVKVTQSSRYLVKRTGEKVFLECVQDMDHENMFWYRQDPGLGLRLIYFSYDVKMKEKGDIPEGYSVSREKKERFSLILESASTNQTSMYLCASRSMGGIVTGELFFGEGSRLTVL.